This TCR beta chain was obtained from a study of cytomegalovirus exposure and HLA in healthy donors. Study conclusions and caveats: In an earlier analysis, most TCR beta V segments were productive about 87% or about 30% of the time. In a later analysis, V- and J-gene trimming of beta chains associated with a DCLRE1C missense variant, replicated independently.

The CDR3 totals 14 residues. CDR1 and CDR2 (germline): ENHRY, SYGVKD. Trimming left V 5 bases short and J 1 base short, with 10 bases between. The PCR ran on 60 Vbeta and 13 Jbeta primers. The method was immunoSEQ multiplex PCR; TCRdb's version includes in-frame clones alone and lacks a portion of them. The sample has some 120,000 clones, 80% seen once; the top ten hold 1%. Details on this clone: Its cognate antigen is unknown.

J is TRBJ2-3 and V is TRBV10-3; TRBD2 is a possible D gene (6 bases). This TCR derives from a man aged 40-49 years in good health and CMV-seronegative. Material for sequencing was PBMCs. CDR3 sequence (DNA): TGTGCCATCAGTCCGGGGACTGGCACAGATACGCAGTATTTT. Protein sequence: CAISPGTGTDTQYF.